This T cell receptor (beta chain) was found in a study of CD8 T cells in Susac syndrome. The T cells that were sequenced for TCR beta were CD8+ and CD4+ cells from blood. Random hexamers were used to reverse transcribe the RNA input (about 0.5 to 1 ug). Via MiXCR, TCRdb re-called the immunoSEQ multiplex PCR reads, giving one row per CDR3 protein. Here the sample spans under 200,000 distinct CDR3 sequences, roughly 90% being singletons. Trimming cost V 1 base and J 2 bases; bases outside gene matches: 13. This CDR3 comprises 18 residues. In germline, CDR1 is DFQATT, CDR2 SNEGSKA (reference sequence). The rearrangement uses TRBV20-1 and TRBJ2-3; 9 bases match TRBD2. Sequencing input: CD4+ T cells from PBMCs. The clonotype was recovered from a human donor with Susac syndrome. CDR3: CSARVSGGQSRTTDTQYF. CDR3 bases: TGCAGTGCTAGAGTTAGCGGGGGCCAAAGCCGTACCACAGATACGCAGTATTTT.